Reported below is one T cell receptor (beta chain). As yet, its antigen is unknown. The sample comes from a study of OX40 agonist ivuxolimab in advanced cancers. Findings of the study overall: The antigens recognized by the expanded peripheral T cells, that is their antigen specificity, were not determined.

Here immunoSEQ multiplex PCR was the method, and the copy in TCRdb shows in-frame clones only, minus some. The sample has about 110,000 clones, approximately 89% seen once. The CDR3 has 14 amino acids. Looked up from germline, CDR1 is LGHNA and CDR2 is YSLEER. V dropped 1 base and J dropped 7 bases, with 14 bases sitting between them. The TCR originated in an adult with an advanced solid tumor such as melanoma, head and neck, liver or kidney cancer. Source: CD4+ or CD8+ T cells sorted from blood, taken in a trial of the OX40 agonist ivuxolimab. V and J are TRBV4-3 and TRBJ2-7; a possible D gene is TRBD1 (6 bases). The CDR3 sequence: CASSQGTEPGEQYF. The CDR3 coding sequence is TGCGCCAGCAGCCAAGGGACAGAACCCGGGGAGCAGTACTTC.